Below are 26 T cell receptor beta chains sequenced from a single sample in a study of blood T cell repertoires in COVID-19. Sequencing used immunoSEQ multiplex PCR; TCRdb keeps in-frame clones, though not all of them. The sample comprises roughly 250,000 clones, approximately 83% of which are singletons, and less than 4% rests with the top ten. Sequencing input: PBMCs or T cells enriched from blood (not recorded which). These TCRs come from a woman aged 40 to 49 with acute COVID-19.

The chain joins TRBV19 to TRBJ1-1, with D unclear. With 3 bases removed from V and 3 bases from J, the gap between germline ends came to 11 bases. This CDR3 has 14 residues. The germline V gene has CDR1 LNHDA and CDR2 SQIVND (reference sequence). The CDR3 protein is CASSIVGVDTEAFF. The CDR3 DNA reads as TGTGCCAGTAGTATTGTCGGGGTCGACACTGAAGCTTTCTTT.

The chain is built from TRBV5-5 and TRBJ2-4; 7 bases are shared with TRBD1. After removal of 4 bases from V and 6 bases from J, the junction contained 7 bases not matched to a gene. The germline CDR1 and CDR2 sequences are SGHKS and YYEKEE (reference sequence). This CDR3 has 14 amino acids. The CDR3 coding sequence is TGTGCCAGCAGCCCTGGGACAGCTCCAAACATTCAGTACTTC. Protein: CASSPGTAPNIQYF.

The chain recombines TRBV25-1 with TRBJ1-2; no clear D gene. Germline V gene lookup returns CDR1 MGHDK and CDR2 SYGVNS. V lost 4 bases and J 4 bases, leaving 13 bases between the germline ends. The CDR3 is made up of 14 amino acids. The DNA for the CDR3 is TGTGCCAGCAGTGCGGCCGGTGGAGGCTATGGCTACACCTTC. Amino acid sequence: CASSAAGGGYGYTF.

The CDR3 region has the DNA TGCGCCAGCAGCAAAGGGACAGGGACAACTGAAGCTTTCTTT. It encodes CASSKGTGTTEAFF. The gene calls are TRBV5-1 and TRBJ1-1; 9 bases agree with TRBD1. Germline CDR1 SGHRS, CDR2 YFSETQ. V shed 4 bases, J shed 5 bases, and the junction held 6 bases outside the gene matches. CDR3 size: 14 residues.

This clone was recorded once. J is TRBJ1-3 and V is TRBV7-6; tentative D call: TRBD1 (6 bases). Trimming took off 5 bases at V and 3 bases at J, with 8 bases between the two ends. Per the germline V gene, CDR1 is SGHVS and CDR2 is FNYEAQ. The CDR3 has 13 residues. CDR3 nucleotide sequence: TGTGCCAGCAGCCTACAGGGTGGAAACACCATATATTTT. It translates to CASSLQGGNTIYF. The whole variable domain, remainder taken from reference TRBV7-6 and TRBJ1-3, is GAGVSQSPRYKVTKRGQDVALRCDPISGHVSLYWYRQALGQGPEFLTYFNYEAQQDKSGLPNDRFSAERPEGSISTLTIQRTEQRDSAMYRCASSLQGGNTIYFGEGSWLTVV.

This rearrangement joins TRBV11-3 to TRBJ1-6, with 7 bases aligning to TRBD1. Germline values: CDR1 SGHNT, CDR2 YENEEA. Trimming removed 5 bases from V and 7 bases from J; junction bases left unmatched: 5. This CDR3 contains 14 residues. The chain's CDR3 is CASSVGTENSPLHF. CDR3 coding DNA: TGTGCCAGCAGCGTCGGGACAGAAAATTCACCCCTCCACTTT.

The CDR3 loop reads CAGSNWNTEAFF. The CDR3 DNA reads TGTGCCGGTTCGAACTGGAACACTGAAGCTTTCTTT. The chain employs TRBV2 and TRBJ1-1; D gene unclear. CDR1 is SNHLY and CDR2 is FYNNEI in the germline V gene. The V and J ends lost 11 bases and 1 base respectively, with 11 bases between them. The CDR3 is 12 amino acids.

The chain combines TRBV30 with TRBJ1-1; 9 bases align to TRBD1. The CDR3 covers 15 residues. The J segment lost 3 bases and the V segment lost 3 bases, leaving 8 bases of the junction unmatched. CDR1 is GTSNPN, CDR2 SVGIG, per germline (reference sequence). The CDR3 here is CAWRYRDREYTEAFF. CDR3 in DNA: TGTGCCTGGAGGTACCGGGACAGGGAGTACACTGAAGCTTTCTTT.

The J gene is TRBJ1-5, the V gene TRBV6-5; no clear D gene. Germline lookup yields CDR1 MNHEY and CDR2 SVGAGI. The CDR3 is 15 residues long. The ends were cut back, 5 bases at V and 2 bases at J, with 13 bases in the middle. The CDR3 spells CASSPTPQGNQPQHF. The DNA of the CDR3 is TGTGCCAGCAGTCCGACACCTCAGGGCAATCAGCCCCAGCATTTT.

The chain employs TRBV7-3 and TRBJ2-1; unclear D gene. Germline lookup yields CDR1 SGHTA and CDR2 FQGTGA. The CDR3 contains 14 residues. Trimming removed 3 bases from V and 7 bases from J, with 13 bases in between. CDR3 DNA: TGTGCCAGCAGCTTTTCGGTCGCCACGAATGAGCAGTTCTTC. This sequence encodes CASSFSVATNEQFF.

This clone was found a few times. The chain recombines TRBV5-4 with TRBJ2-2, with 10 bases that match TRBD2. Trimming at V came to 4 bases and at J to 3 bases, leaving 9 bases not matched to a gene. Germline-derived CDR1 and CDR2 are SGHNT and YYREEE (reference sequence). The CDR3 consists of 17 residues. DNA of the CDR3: TGTGCCAGCAGCACACAAGCGGGAGGGTTCGACACCGGGGAGCTGTTTTTT. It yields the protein CASSTQAGGFDTGELFF. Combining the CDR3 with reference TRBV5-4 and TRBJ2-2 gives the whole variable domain ETGVTQSPTHLIKTRGQQVTLRCSSQSGHNTVSWYQQALGQGPQFIFQYYREEENGRGNFPPRFSGLQFPNYSSELNVNALELDDSALYLCASSTQAGGFDTGELFFGEGSRLTVL.

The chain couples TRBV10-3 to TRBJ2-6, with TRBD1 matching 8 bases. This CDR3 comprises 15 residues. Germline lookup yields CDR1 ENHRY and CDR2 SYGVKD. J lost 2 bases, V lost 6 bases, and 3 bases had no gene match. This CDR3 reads CAIRSGGTGANVLTF. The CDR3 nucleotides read TGTGCCATCAGGTCAGGGGGCACTGGGGCCAACGTCCTGACTTTC.

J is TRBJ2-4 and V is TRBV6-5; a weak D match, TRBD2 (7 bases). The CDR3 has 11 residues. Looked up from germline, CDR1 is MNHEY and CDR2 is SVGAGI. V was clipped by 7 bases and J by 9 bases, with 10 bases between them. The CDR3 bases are TGTGCCAGCAACAGGGAGGGCATTCAGTACTTC. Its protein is CASNREGIQYF.

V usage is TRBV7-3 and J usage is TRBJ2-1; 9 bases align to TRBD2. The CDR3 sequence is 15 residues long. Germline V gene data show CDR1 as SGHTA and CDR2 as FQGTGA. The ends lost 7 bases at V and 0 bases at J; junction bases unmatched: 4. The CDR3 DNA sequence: TGTGCCAGCACCCTTAGCGGGAGCTCCTACAATGAGCAGTTCTTC. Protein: CASTLSGSSYNEQFF.

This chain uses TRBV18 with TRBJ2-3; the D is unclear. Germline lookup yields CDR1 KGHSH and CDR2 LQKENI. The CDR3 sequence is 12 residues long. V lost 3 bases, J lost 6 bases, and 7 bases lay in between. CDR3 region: CASSPNLDTQYF. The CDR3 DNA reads TGTGCCAGCTCACCTAATCTTGATACGCAGTATTTT.

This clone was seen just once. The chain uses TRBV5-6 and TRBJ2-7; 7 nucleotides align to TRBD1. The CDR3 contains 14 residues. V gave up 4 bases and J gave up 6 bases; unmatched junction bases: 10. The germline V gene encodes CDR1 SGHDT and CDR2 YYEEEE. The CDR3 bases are TGTGCCAGCAGCCCAGGGACAGTTCTGGCCGAGCAGTACTTC. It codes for CASSPGTVLAEQYF.

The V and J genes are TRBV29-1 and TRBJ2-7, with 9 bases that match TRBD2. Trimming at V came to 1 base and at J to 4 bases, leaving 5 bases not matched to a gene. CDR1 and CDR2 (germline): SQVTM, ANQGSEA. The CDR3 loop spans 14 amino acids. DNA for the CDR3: TGCAGCGTTGAAGGGCTAGCGGGACATTACGAGCAGTACTTC. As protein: CSVEGLAGHYEQYF.

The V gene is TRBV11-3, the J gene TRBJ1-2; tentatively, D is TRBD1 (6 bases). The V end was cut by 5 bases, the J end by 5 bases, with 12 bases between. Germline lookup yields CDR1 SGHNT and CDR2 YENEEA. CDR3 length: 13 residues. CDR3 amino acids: CASSLPDSYGYTF. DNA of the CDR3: TGTGCCAGCAGCCTTCCGGACAGTTATGGCTACACCTTC.

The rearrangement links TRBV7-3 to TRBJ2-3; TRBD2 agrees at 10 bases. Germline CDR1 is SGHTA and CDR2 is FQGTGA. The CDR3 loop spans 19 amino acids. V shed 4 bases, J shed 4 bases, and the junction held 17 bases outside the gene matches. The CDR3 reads CASSSETSGKVRVADTQYF. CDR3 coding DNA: TGTGCCAGCAGCTCTGAAACTAGCGGGAAGGTAAGAGTGGCAGATACGCAGTATTTT.

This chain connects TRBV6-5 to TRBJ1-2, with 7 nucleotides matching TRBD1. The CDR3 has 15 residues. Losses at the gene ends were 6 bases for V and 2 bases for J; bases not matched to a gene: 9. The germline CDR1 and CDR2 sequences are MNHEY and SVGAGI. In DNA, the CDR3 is TGTGCCAGCAGGGGGTTAATGGGACAGAACTATGGCTACACCTTC. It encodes CASRGLMGQNYGYTF.

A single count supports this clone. In nucleotides, the CDR3 is TGTGCCAGCAGCCGCAGGACAGGGGGATCCTACGAGCAGTACTTC. This sequence encodes CASSRRTGGSYEQYF. The chain combines TRBV14 with TRBJ2-7, with 10 nucleotides matching TRBD1. The V gene end was trimmed by 4 bases and the J gene end by 1 base; junction bases not matched to a gene: 4. This CDR3 is 15 amino acids long. Germline assignment: CDR1 SGHDN and CDR2 FVKESK.

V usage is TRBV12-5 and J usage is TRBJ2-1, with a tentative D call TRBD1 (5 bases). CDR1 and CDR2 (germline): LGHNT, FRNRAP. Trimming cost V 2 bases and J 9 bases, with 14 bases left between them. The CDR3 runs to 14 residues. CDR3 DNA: TGTGCTAGTGGTTTGCCCAACAGGAACCGTGAGCAGTTCTTC. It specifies CASGLPNRNREQFF.

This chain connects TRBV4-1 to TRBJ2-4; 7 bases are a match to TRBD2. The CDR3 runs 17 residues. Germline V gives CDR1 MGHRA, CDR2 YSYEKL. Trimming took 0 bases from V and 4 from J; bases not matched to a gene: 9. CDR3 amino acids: CASSQDPGGGPKNIQYF. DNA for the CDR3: TGCGCCAGCAGCCAAGACCCGGGGGGAGGGCCTAAAAACATTCAGTACTTC.

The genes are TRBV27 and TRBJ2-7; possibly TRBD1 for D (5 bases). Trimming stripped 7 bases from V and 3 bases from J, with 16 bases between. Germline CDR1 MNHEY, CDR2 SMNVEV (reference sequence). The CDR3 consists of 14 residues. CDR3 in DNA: TGTGCCAGCATGTCCTCTGGCGACAGCTACGAGCAGTACTTC. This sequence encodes CASMSSGDSYEQYF.

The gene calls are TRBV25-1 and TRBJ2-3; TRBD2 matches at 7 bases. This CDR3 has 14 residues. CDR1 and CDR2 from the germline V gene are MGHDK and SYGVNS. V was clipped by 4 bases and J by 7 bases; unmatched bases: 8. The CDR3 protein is CASSGTLARNTQYF. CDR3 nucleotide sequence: TGTGCCAGCAGTGGGACACTAGCGCGTAATACGCAGTATTTT.

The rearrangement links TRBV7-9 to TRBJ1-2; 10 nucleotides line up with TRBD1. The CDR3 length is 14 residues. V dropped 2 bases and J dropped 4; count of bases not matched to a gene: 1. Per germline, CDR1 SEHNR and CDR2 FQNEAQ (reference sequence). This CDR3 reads CASSLRTGGYGYTF. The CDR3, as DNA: TGTGCCAGCAGCTTACGGACAGGGGGCTATGGCTACACCTTC.